This paragraph reports one TCR beta chain. Its antigen is still unknown. The data were taken from a study of T cell repertoires in cytomegalovirus infection. As for the study in general: Shared public TCR beta signatures pointed to both CMV infection and a matching HLA type.

CDR3 length: 12 amino acids. Trimming removed 5 bases at V and 16 bases at J, with 18 bases between. TCRdb fed the reads into MiXCR, producing one record per CDR3 protein. Of 550,000 to 850,000 distinct CDR3 sequences listed, 30% to 35% were seen once; the top ten hold 15% to 20%. The receptor comes from a human donor in good health (CMV status not recorded). Some clones in this sample may be carry-over from other donors' samples. V usage is TRBV12-3 or TRBV12-4 and J usage is TRBJ2-1; D might be TRBD1 or TRBD2, each matching 5 bases. Specimen: cultured PBMCs, collected from culture after CMV antigen stimulation. The CDR3 DNA reads TGTGCCAGCAGTCAATCCGGGACCTTATACTTCTTC. This translates into CASSQSGTLYFF.